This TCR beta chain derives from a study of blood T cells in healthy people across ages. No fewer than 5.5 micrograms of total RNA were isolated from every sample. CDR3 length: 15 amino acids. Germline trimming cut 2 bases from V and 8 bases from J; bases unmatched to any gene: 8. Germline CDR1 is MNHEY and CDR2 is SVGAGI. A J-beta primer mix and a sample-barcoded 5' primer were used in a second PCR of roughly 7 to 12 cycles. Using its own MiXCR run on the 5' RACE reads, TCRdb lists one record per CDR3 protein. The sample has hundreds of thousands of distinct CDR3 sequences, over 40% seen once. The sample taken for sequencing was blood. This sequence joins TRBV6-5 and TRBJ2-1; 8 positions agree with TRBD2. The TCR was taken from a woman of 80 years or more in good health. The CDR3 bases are TGTGCCAGCAGTTACACGGGACTAGTTGCCGATGAGCAGTTCTTC. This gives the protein CASSYTGLVADEQFF.